The clone carrying this TCR beta chain has just one count. A single base is all that separates this from a far larger clone, so a read error is likely. This entry comes from a study of low-dose radiotherapy and immunotherapy resistance in tumors. Overall study context: Aspirin was taken orally by patients at 300 mg daily for four cycles from cycle 1 day 1.

The CDR3 is 14 residues long. CDR1 is ENHRY and CDR2 is SYGVKD in the germline V gene. V gave up 5 bases and J gave up 8 bases, with 15 bases separating them. Regarding time point: before trial treatment. Both TCRalpha and TCRbeta chains were reverse transcribed with V-gene-specific primers. With a constant-region primer and a V-primer adapter, TCRs were subjected to around 20 PCR cycles of amplification. TCRdb reprocessed the reads via MiXCR and lists one record per CDR3 protein. The sample yields 59,000 or so distinct CDR3 sequences, more than 20% seen once. The specimen was PBMCs, collected before treatment. The chain links TRBV10-3 to TRBJ1-4, with TRBD1 as a possible D gene (5 bases). This receptor was identified in a male donor with rectosigmoid adenocarcinoma. DNA for the CDR3: TGTGCCATCAGTTACGCCGGGGCTTACGAAAAACTGTTTTTT. Translation: CAISYAGAYEKLFF.